Shown below are 17 T cell receptor beta chains from a single sample sequenced in a study of T cells in Graves' hyperthyroidism and ophthalmopathy. Using RNA transcripts as the source, TCR beta CDR3 regions were amplified. First-round RT-PCR targeting the TCR CDR3 was performed with the HTBI primer set. Using its own MiXCR run on the multiplex PCR reads, TCRdb lists one record per CDR3 protein. This sample has approximately 200,000 distinct CDR3 sequences, with roughly 18% found just once. Input material: blood. The receptors derive from a man in his forties with Graves' hyperthyroidism.

This chain uses TRBV28 with TRBJ1-5; unclear D gene. The V end was cut by 7 bases, the J end by 6 bases, with 19 bases between. Looked up from germline, CDR1 is MDHEN and CDR2 is SYDVKM. The CDR3 is 15 residues long. In nucleotides, the CDR3 is TGTGCCAGCACCCCCATGTCCGGGGTGTTTCAGCCCCAGCATTTT. Translating gives CASTPMSGVFQPQHF.

This clonotype was seen repeatedly, ten times or more. The V and J genes are TRBV9 and TRBJ2-5, with a tentative D call TRBD1 (6 bases). The CDR3 consists of 14 residues. V shed 2 bases and J shed 4 bases, with 12 bases lying between them. Germline V gene sequence: CDR1 SGDLS, CDR2 YYNGEE. The CDR3 DNA reads as TGTGCCAGCAGCGTTTCATCCAGGGGAGAGACCCAGTACTTC. It specifies CASSVSSRGETQYF.

This clonotype was detected ten times or more. V usage is TRBV7-3 and J usage is TRBJ2-5; 8 bases line up with TRBD1. Per the germline V gene, CDR1 is SGHTA and CDR2 is FQGTGA. This CDR3 comprises 13 residues. V gave up 5 bases and J gave up 4 bases; unmatched junction bases: 3. The CDR3 nucleotides read TGTGCCAGCAGCCCACAGGGGGGAGAGACCCAGTACTTC. Protein: CASSPQGGETQYF.

In this sample, this clonotype turned up many times. An end of the junction differs from the germline gene, which may be a read error. V is TRBV24-1 and J is TRBJ2-7, with D maybe TRBD1 (6 bases). Germline V gene data show CDR1 as KGHDR and CDR2 as SFDVKD. The CDR3 extends over 15 amino acids. The CDR3 DNA reads TGTGCCGCCAGTGATCCCCGGACAGCTACCTACGAGCAGTACTTC. This sequence encodes CAASDPRTATYEQYF.

This clonotype has more than one count but fewer than ten. The rearrangement uses TRBV27 and TRBJ1-1; D not certain. V lost 6 bases to trimming and J lost 0 bases, with 8 bases between them. Looked up from germline, CDR1 is MNHEY and CDR2 is SMNVEV (reference sequence). The CDR3 length is 13 residues. This chain's CDR3 is CASRMTLNTEAFF. The CDR3 DNA follows: TGTGCCAGCAGAATGACACTGAACACTGAAGCTTTCTTT.

This clonotype appeared many times. In DNA form, the CDR3 reads TGTGCCGGGGGACTAGCGGGGGGGAGACGGTTCTTC. As protein: CAGGLAGGRRFF. V is TRBV2 and J is TRBJ2-1; 16 bases fit TRBD2. CDR1 and CDR2 from the germline V gene are SNHLY and FYNNEI. This CDR3 is built from 12 residues. Trimming at V came to 11 bases and at J to 15 bases, leaving 7 bases not matched to a gene.

This sequence joins TRBV24-1 and TRBJ2-7; 11 bases map to TRBD2. The germline gives CDR1 KGHDR, CDR2 SFDVKD. CDR3 length: 15 amino acids. Trimming took 9 bases from V and 2 from J; bases not matched to a gene: 8. The DNA of the CDR3 is TGTGCCACCGGAGCTCTAGCGGGGGGTACCTACGAGCAGTACTTC. This encodes CATGALAGGTYEQYF.

This clonotype was seen a few times. This rearrangement joins TRBV18 to TRBJ2-2; 8 nucleotides match TRBD1. The CDR3 extends over 15 amino acids. With 4 bases clipped from V and 7 bases from J, the junction kept 8 bases outside the gene matches. Germline CDR1 KGHSH, CDR2 LQKENI. The DNA for the CDR3 is TGTGCCAGCTCACGGGACAGGAAAACGGTCGGGGAGCTGTTTTTT. Translated, it gives CASSRDRKTVGELFF.

This clonotype was observed many times. The rearrangement links TRBV5-1 to TRBJ1-1; 7 positions agree with TRBD1. J lost 7 bases, V lost 4 bases, and 7 bases had no gene match. Per germline, CDR1 SGHRS and CDR2 YFSETQ. There are 13 residues in the CDR3. This CDR3 is CASSPRGDGEAFF. CDR3 coding DNA: TGCGCCAGCAGCCCCAGGGGGGATGGTGAAGCTTTCTTT.

The rearrangement links TRBV5-5 to TRBJ1-5; TRBD1 aligns across 8 bases. CDR1 and CDR2 from the germline V gene are SGHKS and YYEKEE (reference sequence). V gave up 0 bases and J gave up 4 bases; unmatched junction bases: 6. The CDR3 sequence is 16 residues long. CDR3 nucleotides: TGTGCCAGCAGCTTGGCCGGACAGGGCTTGAATCAGCCCCAGCATTTT. As protein: CASSLAGQGLNQPQHF. The full variable domain, its missing parts supplied by reference TRBV5-5 and TRBJ1-5, is DAGVTQSPTHLIKTRGQQVTLRCSPISGHKSVSWYQQVLGQGPQFIFQYYEKEERGRGNFPDRFSARQFPNYSSELNVNALLLGDSALYLCASSLAGQGLNQPQHFGDGTRLSIL.

This clonotype was seen repeatedly, ten times or more. J is TRBJ2-3 and V is TRBV12-5; tentatively, D is TRBD1 (6 bases). Trimming left V 5 bases short and J 1 base short, with 10 bases between. The CDR3 length is 14 residues. Germline V CDR1 and CDR2: LGHNT, FRNRAP. DNA for the CDR3: TGTGCTAGTGGTCTGGGACAACGCACAGATACGCAGTATTTT. Protein product: CASGLGQRTDTQYF.

This clonotype was counted at least ten times. The chain is built from TRBV7-3 and TRBJ2-1, with TRBD1 matching 7 bases. Germline V lookup: CDR1 SGHTA, CDR2 FQGTGA. The trim removed 1 base at V and 8 bases at J, leaving 14 bases unmatched. The CDR3 has 17 amino acids. CDR3 sequence reads: CASSLMSGQELIYEQFF. The CDR3 DNA reads TGTGCCAGCAGCTTAATGAGCGGACAGGAATTGATCTATGAGCAGTTCTTC. The variable domain in full, with the rest retrieved from reference TRBV7-3 and TRBJ2-1, is GAGVSQTPSNKVTEKGKYVELRCDPISGHTALYWYRQSLGQGPEFLIYFQGTGAADDSGLPNDRFFAVRPEGSVSTLKIQRTERGDSAVYLCASSLMSGQELIYEQFFGPGTRLTVL.

This clonotype has a count of ten or more. V and J are TRBV12-3 or TRBV12-4 and TRBJ2-7; 8 nucleotides align to TRBD1. This CDR3 is built from 15 residues. The J segment lost 6 bases and the V segment lost 4 bases, leaving 11 bases of the junction unmatched. CDR3 sequence: CASSYGQGGYSEQYF. The CDR3 nucleotides read TGTGCCAGCAGTTACGGACAGGGCGGATACTCCGAGCAGTACTTC.

This clonotype was seen ten or more times. The chain employs TRBV27 and TRBJ2-7, with TRBD2 identical over 7 bases. Per germline, CDR1 MNHEY and CDR2 SMNVEV (reference sequence). V trimming: 2 bases; J trimming: 5 bases; junction bases outside the gene matches: 6. The CDR3 has 14 amino acids. CDR3 amino acids: CASSLGRVSDEQYF. For the CDR3, the DNA is TGTGCCAGCAGTTTAGGGAGGGTATCTGACGAGCAGTACTTC.

This clonotype was recorded at least ten times. DNA for the CDR3: TGCGCCAGCAGCTCTACGACGGGCTACGAGCAGTACTTC. Protein: CASSSTTGYEQYF. V usage is TRBV5-1 and J usage is TRBJ2-7; no firm D call. Trimming left V 3 bases short and J 3 bases short, with 10 bases between. Per germline, CDR1 SGHRS and CDR2 YFSETQ. The CDR3 has 13 residues.

Ten or more counts support this clonotype. This chain joins TRBV5-1 and TRBJ2-5; D possibly corresponds to TRBD1 (6 bases). The germline V and J ends were trimmed by 3 bases and 2 bases, with 14 bases remaining between them. Germline CDR1 reads SGHRS; CDR2 reads YFSETQ. The CDR3 has 15 residues. In DNA form, the CDR3 reads TGCGCCAGCAGCTCAACAGGGAACCTACAAGAGACCCAGTACTTC. Translating it yields CASSSTGNLQETQYF. Looking up the rest from reference TRBV5-1 and TRBJ2-5 gives the full variable domain: KAGVTQTPRYLIKTRGQQVTLSCSPISGHRSVSWYQQTPGQGLQFLFEYFSETQRNKGNFPGRFSGRQFSNSRSEMNVSTLELGDSALYLCASSSTGNLQETQYFGPGTRLLVL.

The chain links TRBV11-2 to TRBJ1-1, with TRBD1 as a possible D gene (5 bases). From germline, CDR1 is SGHAT and CDR2 FQNNGV. With 3 bases removed from V and 4 bases from J, the gap between germline ends came to 12 bases. This CDR3 region has 14 residues. The CDR3 is CASSLQGRSTEAFF. The CDR3 DNA is TGTGCCAGCAGCTTGCAGGGCAGGAGCACTGAAGCTTTCTTT.